A single T cell receptor (beta chain) is shown here with its context. Its target is not known. The data belong to a study of vaccination effects on CD4 cells after COVID-19. In the ViraFEST assay, antigen-specific CD4+ clonotypes were identified by expansion after peptide-pool stimulation. The culture ran for around nine days, and then CD4+ T cells were isolated. Each participant was given two doses of one vaccine (BNT162b2 or mRNA-1273). Both day 3 and day 7 saw half the medium replaced with IL-2 medium. Data came from immunoSEQ multiplex PCR; TCRdb stores just in-frame clones and leaves some out. The table has approximately 25,000 clones, roughly four fifths seen once. Overall study results and limits: Marked clonal contraction was seen in infection- and vaccine-induced clones late after vaccination.

The CDR3 runs to 14 residues. Trimming shortened V by 5 bases and J by 5 bases, and 15 bases separated the two germline ends. The germline CDR1 and CDR2 sequences are GTSNPN and SVGIG (reference sequence). The input for sequencing was CD4+ T cells from PBMCs cultured with HCoV-NL63 spike peptides, taken after COVID-19 vaccination. This receptor was taken from a human donor who received a COVID-19 vaccine. Some clones in this sample may be carry-over from other donors' samples. This rearrangement joins TRBV30 to TRBJ1-4; unclear D gene. Written as DNA, the CDR3 is TGTGCCTGGGGATGGGAGGGTCGCAATGAAAAACTGTTTTTT. Its translation: CAWGWEGRNEKLFF.